This T cell receptor beta chain was captured by sequencing in a study of vaccination and CD4 T cells after COVID-19 (dated by TCRdb to 2022 to 2024). Notes on the research overall: Convalescent patients had a positive SARS-CoV-2 result on nasal swab PCR, and of these patients, several had mild disease and one had severe disease. Six males and four females were included in the convalescent cohort, with two Hispanic individuals, seven Caucasians, two Asians and one multiracial person represented. In fewer than 12 COVID-19 convalescent patients and a handful of infection-naive healthy vaccine recipients, researchers compared the spike-specific CD4+ TCR repertoire from before mRNA vaccination with the repertoire from after. For three convalescent patients, samples were collected at an early post-vaccination timepoint (day 14) as well as at a late post-vaccination timepoint (days 161 to 241). Post-COVID blood samples from convalescent patients were collected a median of around 100 days after diagnosis, with a range of roughly 35 to 180 days. Post-vaccine blood samples were obtained a median of around 67 days after the second vaccine dose, with a range of roughly 14 to 241 days. In control cultures, a CEFX viral epitope pool was used as positive control, an HIV-1 Nef peptide pool was used as negative control, or no peptide was added. Participants got two doses of the Pfizer-BioNTech BNT162b2 vaccine (n=8) or two doses of the Moderna mRNA-1273 vaccine (n=2). Culture stimuli were overlapping spike peptide pools from SARS-CoV-2 and from the common cold coronaviruses HCoV-NL63, HCoV-OC43 and HCoV-229E.

Results the study describes overall, beyond this receptor: The median number of SARS-CoV-2-reactive clonotypes rose from around 21 after infection to approximately 41 after vaccination, but the change was not significant. The study included relatively few convalescent patients and did not analyze early timepoints after natural infection. In convalescent patients, nearly all vaccine-specific clones (304 of 307) were found to be mono-reactive for SARS-CoV-2 spike rather than cross-reactive with common cold coronaviruses. In convalescent patients, a median about 90% of post-vaccine SARS-CoV-2-reactive clones were detected only after vaccination, and vaccine-specific priming was suggested by this finding.

The time point label of this sample denotes: late sampling 161 to 241 days after vaccination in three convalescent patients. The treatment or condition label of this sample denotes: approximately nine-day PBMC culture with coronavirus spike peptide pools or control peptides (ViraFEST assay). The ViraFEST assay, used in the study, expanded antigen-specific T cells with peptide pools and then identified the expanded clonotypes through TCR sequencing. The positive SARS-CoV-2 PCR tests of the convalescent patients were dated from March to December 2020, before the Alpha, Beta and Delta variants emerged in the United States. Each well held 1.5 million to 2.5 million PBMCs cultured with around 9 ug/ml peptide pools in IMDM containing around 4.5% human AB serum and 8 to 10 IU/ml IL-2. Half of the culture medium was replaced with fresh IL-2-containing medium on days 3 and 7. After 10 days of culture, CD4+ T cells were isolated by negative selection with the EasySep CD4+ T cell isolation kit. Ficoll-Paque Plus gradient centrifugation was used to isolate PBMCs from whole blood, and the isolated PBMCs were then either used fresh or cryopreserved at -140C. In general, triplicate wells were set up for every culture condition.

This clonotype was found a few times. The antigen this receptor binds is unknown. Base qualities were left out, and no much larger clone turns up one base away. Reading the germline V gene (reference sequence) gives CDR1 MNHEY and CDR2 SMNVEV. Trimming leaves V shorter by 7 bases and J shorter by 2 bases, with the junction holding 10 bases beyond the gene matches. The CDR3 runs 15 residues from the cysteine to the phenylalanine. Only the CDR3 portion is preserved as DNA: 45 bases, with reading frame beginning at the first base. Preparation of the library involved PCR. DNA from cultured CD4+ T cells was subjected to TCR sequencing with the Oncomine TCR Beta short-read assay at the Johns Hopkins FTIC core. The QIAamp micro DNA kit was used to extract genomic DNA from the cultured CD4+ T cells. Oncomine TCR Beta libraries from cultured CD4+ T cells were pooled with unique dual indexes and sequenced on an Illumina iSeq 100. For the original study's pipeline: Non-productive sequences were removed, and CDR3s that did not start with C, did not end with F or W, or were shorter than 7 amino acids were discarded. Antigen-specific clonotypes were identified using the MANAFEST web application through comparison of peptide-stimulated wells with reference and other culture wells. An FDR below 0.05, an odds ratio above 5, and a productive frequency above 0.1% in at least two of three replicate wells were required for clones to be considered positive. A clonotype was classed as cross-reactive if the clonotype showed significant expansion both in SARS-CoV-2 spike wells and in at least one common cold coronavirus spike condition. CDR3 homology was assessed with Levenshtein distances (stringdist) and unrooted phylogenetic trees (ape) in R version 3.6.1. The public reads were quality trimmed at Q25 with fastp and then assembled into clones with MiXCR by TCRdb, keeping productive beta chains. Rows merge per CDR3 protein into single entries with the most common DNA and genes. These V and J calls originate from TCRdb's pipeline instead of the authors' own analysis. This sample lists tens of thousands of distinct CDR3 sequences; roughly two fifths were detected once. Roughly 29% of the sample rests with the top ten.

This sample comprised CD4+ T cells from blood, cultured in vitro, obtained about 7 months after SARS-CoV-2 vaccination. The clonotype was recovered from a human donor who had recovered from COVID-19. This chain joins TRBV27 to TRBJ2-5; 7 middle bases align to TRBD1. For the CDR3, the sequence is CASILSDREQETQYF. The sequenced DNA is TGTGCCAGCATCCTATCTGACAGGGAGCAAGAGACCCAGTACTTC.